The 13 T cell receptor beta chains given below trace back to one sample, sequenced in a study of blood T cells in healthy people across ages. Next came a second PCR, run for about 6 to 12 cycles, which used a sample-barcoded 5' primer along with a J-beta primer mix. TCRdb itself ran the 5' RACE reads through MiXCR, one entry per CDR3 protein. Of 700,000 to 850,000 distinct CDR3 sequences in the sample, 40% to 65% were seen once. Sequenced sample: blood. These TCRs come from a man older than 75 in good health.

This clonotype was counted many times. The chain's CDR3 is CASSVGSDPSWETQYF. The CDR3 nucleotides read TGTGCCAGCAGCGTAGGTAGCGACCCATCGTGGGAGACCCAGTACTTC. This chain links TRBV9 with TRBJ2-5, with D possibly matching TRBD2 (5 bases). The CDR3 runs 16 residues. Trimming removed 0 bases at V and 5 bases at J, with 17 bases between. Looked up from germline, CDR1 is SGDLS and CDR2 is YYNGEE.

The chain joins TRBV5-1 to TRBJ2-5; perhaps TRBD1 as D (6 bases). Germline-derived CDR1 and CDR2 are SGHRS and YFSETQ. This CDR3 contains 14 residues. Deletions cut 5 bases from V and 1 base from J, with 12 bases between. The CDR3 spells CASSFPGAQETQYF. The CDR3 DNA is TGCGCCAGCAGTTTCCCAGGGGCCCAAGAGACCCAGTACTTC.

The J gene is TRBJ1-2, the V gene TRBV29-1; D is unresolved. V was trimmed by 6 bases and J by 2 bases, leaving 13 bases between them. The CDR3 loop spans 13 amino acids. The germline V gene encodes CDR1 SQVTM and CDR2 ANQGSEA. This CDR3 reads CSVNDGINYGYTF. The CDR3 DNA is TGCAGCGTAAACGACGGGATAAACTATGGCTACACCTTC.

This clonotype was seen a handful of times. The chain has TRBV12-3 or TRBV12-4 and TRBJ2-1; 10 bases line up with TRBD1. CDR3 size: 13 residues. The trim removed 6 bases at V and 9 bases at J, leaving 5 bases unmatched. The CDR3 nucleotides read TGTGCCAGCAGCTGGGACAGGGGCGTTGAGCAGTTCTTC. Amino acids: CASSWDRGVEQFF.

The chain couples TRBV6-5 to TRBJ1-4; no reliable D call. Germline CDR1 reads MNHEY; CDR2 reads SVGAGI. The CDR3 sequence is 11 residues long. The V end was cut by 2 bases, the J end by 14 bases, with 9 bases between. CDR3 nucleotides: TGTGCCAGCAGTTACGGCGGGGATCTGTTTTTT. Its protein is CASSYGGDLFF.

This rearrangement joins TRBV29-1 to TRBJ2-7, with D unclear. The CDR3 runs to 12 residues. Germline V lookup: CDR1 SQVTM, CDR2 ANQGSEA. Trimming pared 4 bases from V and 1 base from J, leaving 8 bases between. CDR3 sequence (DNA): TGCAGCGTTGGGGGTCGTTCCTACGAGCAGTACTTC. The encoded protein is CSVGGRSYEQYF.

This clonotype was counted a few times. J is TRBJ2-1 and V is TRBV6-4; 11 nucleotides match TRBD2. The germline V gene has CDR1 MRHNA and CDR2 SNTAGT. V lost 0 bases, J lost 6 bases, and 1 base stayed unmatched. CDR3 length: 15 amino acids. For the CDR3, the DNA is TGTGCCAGCAGTGACTCTAGCGGGGGGGCCAATGAGCAGTTCTTC. Encoded protein: CASSDSSGGANEQFF.

This clonotype was detected once. This CDR3 reads CSARDRVRYNEQFF. In DNA form, the CDR3 reads TGCAGTGCTCGGGACAGGGTCCGGTACAATGAGCAGTTCTTC. This sequence joins TRBV20-1 and TRBJ2-1; 9 bases agree with TRBD1. Trimming removed 5 bases from V and 4 bases from J; junction bases left unmatched: 6. The CDR3 consists of 14 residues. The germline CDR1 and CDR2 sequences are DFQATT and SNEGSKA (reference sequence).

V is TRBV20-1 and J is TRBJ2-5; D assignment may be TRBD1 or TRBD2 (5 bases each). CDR1 and CDR2 (germline): DFQATT, SNEGSKA (reference sequence). Trimming left V 3 bases short and J 2 bases short, with 7 bases between. The CDR3 length is 12 residues. CDR3 in amino acids: CSASWGQETQYF. CDR3 coding DNA: TGCAGTGCTAGTTGGGGGCAAGAGACCCAGTACTTC.

In this sample, this clonotype turned up once. The chain links TRBV6-5 to TRBJ2-1; possibly TRBD1 or TRBD2 for D (5 bases each). CDR3 length equals 16 residues. The V gene's germline CDR1 is MNHEY and CDR2 SVGAGI. Trimming took 3 bases from V and 1 from J, leaving 13 bases between them. For the CDR3, the DNA is TGTGCCAGCAGTTATCGGGGCGCTGGTTCCTACAATGAGCAGTTCTTC. It is translated as CASSYRGAGSYNEQFF.

This clonotype was counted between two and nine times. The chain recombines TRBV28 with TRBJ2-5; no definite D call. This CDR3 has 14 amino acids. Between the trimmed V and J ends, which lost 2 bases and 4 bases, there was a span of 11 bases. Germline V gene data show CDR1 as MDHEN and CDR2 as SYDVKM. The CDR3 sequence is CASSLRVRRETQYF. CDR3 DNA sequence: TGTGCCAGCAGTTTAAGGGTCCGTAGAGAGACCCAGTACTTC.

The gene calls are TRBV6-2 or TRBV6-3 and TRBJ2-1; 9 bases line up with TRBD2. The trim removed 5 bases at V and 7 bases at J, leaving 15 bases unmatched. The CDR3 extends over 17 amino acids. Germline V gene data show CDR1 as MNHEY and CDR2 as SVGEGT. As DNA, the CDR3 is TGTGCCAGCAGTCCCCACGAGGGAAGCGGGAGGAGGAATGAGCAGTTCTTC. Translating gives CASSPHEGSGRRNEQFF.

This clonotype came up a few times. This rearrangement joins TRBV7-2 to TRBJ2-3; TRBD2 matches 8 bases. This CDR3 region has 16 residues. V lost 5 bases to trimming and J lost 2 bases; unmatched junction nucleotides: 9. Per the germline V gene, CDR1 is SGHTA and CDR2 is FQGNSA. The CDR3 protein is CASSRGSGRYTDTQYF. In DNA, the CDR3 is TGTGCCAGCAGCCGAGGGAGCGGGAGATACACAGATACGCAGTATTTT. Full variable domain (outside the CDR3, taken from reference TRBV7-2 and TRBJ2-3): GAGVSQSPSNKVTEKGKDVELRCDPISGHTALYWYRQSLGQGLEFLIYFQGNSAPDKSGLPSDRFSAERTGGSVSTLTIQRTQQEDSAVYLCASSRGSGRYTDTQYFGPGTRLTVL.